The entry that follows covers one T cell receptor (beta chain) sequence. These data belong to a study of T cell changes during pregnancy in multiple sclerosis. CDR1 SEHNR and CDR2 FQNEAQ come from the germline V gene (reference sequence). The ends lost 5 bases at V and 8 bases at J; junction bases unmatched: 6. The CDR3 sequence is 14 residues long. Clones were sequenced by immunoSEQ multiplex PCR, and TCRdb holds only the in-frame ones, with some missing. The table includes under 65,000 clones, 90% detected once. The origin of this receptor is a female donor in good health, enrolled as a control in a pregnancy study. Sequenced material: peripheral blood, taken in the first trimester of pregnancy. This sequence joins TRBV7-9 and TRBJ1-6; TRBD1 matches at 7 bases. CDR3 nucleotide sequence: TGTGCCAGCAGCCCGACCAGGGGGGATTCACCCCTCCACTTT. As protein: CASSPTRGDSPLHF.